The next 17 T cell receptor beta chains were all read from a single sample in a study of control samples from healthy donors and cancer patients (dated by TCRdb to the early 2020s). Libraries were made using the immunoSEQ multiplex PCR assay. Sourced from immuneACCESS, this table was stored by TCRdb with only in-frame sequences that have V and J called. A share of the clones is absent; for the studies checked, an unresolved V gene accounts for under half, and the remainder has no known explanation. The sample has 80,000 to 100,000 clones on record, 88% of them singletons. The ten largest clonotypes hold roughly 14% of the sample. Sequencing was done on a sample of blood. These receptors all stem from a man aged 25 to 40 in good health.

The J gene is TRBJ2-3, the V gene TRBV7-2; D remains unclear. The CDR3 runs to 15 residues. CDR1 is SGHTA, CDR2 FQGNSA, per germline. Between the trimmed V and J ends, which lost 0 bases and 5 bases, there was a span of 12 bases. The CDR3 bases are TGTGCCAGCAGCTTAGCGGGATTTAGGGTAGATACGCAGTATTTT. Amino acids: CASSLAGFRVDTQYF.

The gene calls are TRBV7-3 and TRBJ2-3; possibly TRBD1 for D (6 bases). The CDR3 sequence is 16 residues long. Germline V gives CDR1 SGHTA, CDR2 FQGTGA. The ends were cut back, 1 base at V and 5 bases at J, with 16 bases in the middle. For the CDR3, the DNA is TGTGCCAGCAGCTTAAGGACGGCAGGGGTTAGAGATACGCAGTATTTT. It codes for CASSLRTAGVRDTQYF.

V is TRBV11-2 and J is TRBJ2-5; 7 bases match TRBD1. Trimming took 5 bases from V and 5 from J; bases not matched to a gene: 5. The CDR3 is 13 residues long. CDR1 and CDR2 from the germline V gene are SGHAT and FQNNGV. CDR3 in amino acids: CASSPQGLETQYF. The CDR3 nucleotides are TGTGCCAGCAGCCCACAGGGGCTGGAGACCCAGTACTTC.

In this sample, this clone turned up a few times. The chain links TRBV6-6 to TRBJ2-3; D unresolved. The germline V and J ends were trimmed by 2 bases and 2 bases, with 14 bases remaining between them. The germline V gene has CDR1 MNHNY and CDR2 SVGAGI (reference sequence). There are 16 residues in the CDR3. In DNA form, the CDR3 reads TGTGCCAGCAGTTACAGCAGGAATCGTTTCACAGATACGCAGTATTTT. Translation gives CASSYSRNRFTDTQYF.

J is TRBJ1-5 and V is TRBV4-1, with TRBD1 identical over 8 bases. Germline CDR1 MGHRA, CDR2 YSYEKL. The CDR3 is 19 amino acids. The trim removed 0 bases at V and 0 bases at J, leaving 10 bases unmatched. The CDR3 nucleotides read TGCGCCAGCAGCCAAGATTGGCCGCGACAGGGGAATAGCAATCAGCCCCAGCATTTT. This gives the protein CASSQDWPRQGNSNQPQHF.

The rearrangement uses TRBV5-6 and TRBJ1-1; D is unclear. The germline V gene encodes CDR1 SGHDT and CDR2 YYEEEE. The CDR3 contains 13 residues. The V and J ends lost 0 bases and 4 bases respectively, with 7 bases between them. CDR3 in amino acids: CASSLGTVTEAFF. For the CDR3, the DNA is TGTGCCAGCAGCTTGGGTACAGTCACTGAAGCTTTCTTT.

V and J are TRBV9 and TRBJ2-2, with TRBD2 matching over 12 bases. The germline gives CDR1 SGDLS, CDR2 YYNGEE. Trimming took 3 bases from V and 8 from J; bases not matched to a gene: 8. This CDR3 spans 16 amino acids. CDR3 amino acids: CASSAGLAGPTGELFF. DNA of the CDR3: TGTGCCAGCAGCGCCGGACTAGCGGGACCGACGGGGGAGCTGTTTTTT. The whole variable domain, remainder taken from reference TRBV9 and TRBJ2-2, is DSGVTQTPKHLITATGQRVTLRCSPRSGDLSVYWYQQSLDQGLQFLIQYYNGEERAKGNILERFSAQQFPDLHSELNLSSLELGDSALYFCASSAGLAGPTGELFFGEGSRLTVL.

This clone appeared a few times. The rearrangement uses TRBV5-5 and TRBJ1-1; no firm D call. The CDR3 spans 13 residues. CDR1 is SGHKS and CDR2 is YYEKEE in the germline V gene (reference sequence). Trimming took off 1 base at V and 4 bases at J, with 8 bases between the two ends. The CDR3 is CASSLLTVTEAFF. The CDR3 DNA sequence: TGTGCCAGCAGCTTGTTAACGGTCACTGAAGCTTTCTTT.

Remarks on this clone: The sample carries other DNA sequences with the same CDR3. This rearrangement joins TRBV12-3 or TRBV12-4 to TRBJ2-7, with D unresolved. V dropped 5 bases and J dropped 2 bases, with 7 bases sitting between them. The CDR3 has 12 amino acids. CDR3 sequence reads: CASSLRTYEQYF. CDR3 coding DNA: TGTGCCAGCAGTCTGAGGACCTACGAGCAGTACTTC.

J is TRBJ2-5 and V is TRBV24-1; TRBD2 aligns across 8 bases. Germline-derived CDR1 and CDR2 are KGHDR and SFDVKD. V was pared by 5 bases and J by 7 bases, with 8 bases of the junction left unmatched. The CDR3 is 14 amino acids. CDR3 bases: TGTGCCACCAGTGGCCGGGGGGGAGGAGGGACCCAGTACTTC. It yields the protein CATSGRGGGGTQYF.

This rearrangement joins TRBV5-1 to TRBJ2-7; 8 nucleotides match TRBD2. Germline loops: CDR1 SGHRS, CDR2 YFSETQ. CDR3 length equals 16 residues. V dropped 2 bases and J dropped 0; count of bases not matched to a gene: 7. CDR3 DNA: TGCGCCAGCAGCTTCGCTAGCGGGCCAAGCTCCTACGAGCAGTACTTC. Translated: CASSFASGPSSYEQYF.

The V gene is TRBV21-1, the J gene TRBJ2-7; the D call TRBD2 from the table was never checked on the DNA. TRBV21-1 is a pseudogene segment. The CDR3 extends over 15 amino acids. The CDR3 nucleotides are TGTGCCAGCAGCAAAGCAGGCCGGAGCTCCTACGAGCAGTACTTC. Protein sequence: CASSKAGRSSYEQYF.

This clone was counted only a few times. The genes are TRBV29-1 and TRBJ1-5, with D unclear. The V gene lost 3 bases and the J gene lost 4 bases, with 10 bases spanning the gap. Looked up from germline, CDR1 is SQVTM and CDR2 is ANQGSEA. The CDR3 loop spans 13 amino acids. CDR3 DNA sequence: TGCAGCGTTGAGGCGCAGGCGAATCAGCCCCAGCATTTT. Translation gives CSVEAQANQPQHF.

The table lists this clone with a few counts. The rearrangement links TRBV5-5 to TRBJ1-3; 8 bases are shared with TRBD1. The CDR3 contains 15 residues. Germline assignment: CDR1 SGHKS and CDR2 YYEKEE (reference sequence). The junction had 7 bases not matched to a gene; V was cut back by 6 bases and J by 2 bases. The CDR3 sequence: CASILQGATGNTIYF. CDR3 nucleotides: TGTGCCAGCATCCTGCAGGGGGCAACTGGAAACACCATATATTTT.

The gene calls are TRBV27 and TRBJ2-7, with 10 bases aligning to TRBD2. This CDR3 has 15 residues. CDR1 and CDR2 from the germline V gene are MNHEY and SMNVEV (reference sequence). With V trimmed by 3 bases and J by 6 bases, 8 bases remained unmatched. The CDR3 bases are TGTGCCAGCAGTTTCGCCCTAGCGGGAGCCAGCGAGCAGTACTTC. Translating it yields CASSFALAGASEQYF.

CDR3 region: CASSKSGTGYEAFF. The CDR3 nucleotides are TGTGCCAGCAGCAAAAGCGGGACAGGGTACGAAGCTTTCTTT. This chain links TRBV7-6 with TRBJ1-1; 9 positions match TRBD1. This CDR3 is 14 amino acids long. V lost 5 bases to trimming and J lost 8 bases; unmatched junction nucleotides: 9. Looked up from germline, CDR1 is SGHVS and CDR2 is FNYEAQ.

This clone was counted between two and nine times. The chain recombines TRBV29-1 with TRBJ1-2; 7 bases map to TRBD1. V dropped 5 bases and J dropped 7; count of bases not matched to a gene: 7. Per germline, CDR1 SQVTM and CDR2 ANQGSEA. This CDR3 is 12 amino acids long. CDR3 sequence reads: CSVPTGWVGYTF. The CDR3 DNA follows: TGCAGCGTTCCGACAGGGTGGGTTGGCTACACCTTC.